Listed below are T cell receptor beta chains from one sample, sequenced in a study of siplizumab effects on memory and regulatory T cells. Repertoires were generated with immunoSEQ multiplex PCR, while TCRdb's copy carries only in-frame clones and drops some. The repertoire has about 100,000 clones, around 90% of them found once; the top ten carry roughly 0.16%. The sequenced material came from CD4+ T cells sorted from blood. These receptor sequences come from a human donor in good health. Both conserved end residues are part of each CDR3. The D gene is left open where the match is weak. The size of a clone is reported for some rows only, either as once, few or many, or as a class for expanded clones.

abundance	d_gene	v_gene	j_gene	CDR3aa	CDR3nt
NA	NA	TRBV10-3	TRBJ1-3	CAISEHPGQLPGNTIYF	TGTGCCATCAGTGAGCACCCCGGACAGCTACCCGGAAACACCATATATTTT
NA	NA	TRBV2	TRBJ2-6	CASSLQYGQSSGANVLTF	TGTGCCAGCAGTCTCCAGTATGGGCAAAGCTCTGGGGCCAACGTCCTGACTTTC
NA	TRBD1	TRBV7-2	TRBJ1-1	CASSRDRWGTTEAFF	TGTGCCAGCAGCAGGGACAGGTGGGGGACAACTGAAGCTTTCTTT
NA	TRBD1	TRBV15	TRBJ1-5	CATNRDRGPPNQPQHF	TGTGCCACCAACCGGGACAGGGGTCCCCCCAATCAGCCCCAGCATTTT
NA	TRBD2	TRBV7-8	TRBJ2-5	CASKRGGQETQYF	TGTGCCAGCAAGCGCGGGGGGCAAGAGACCCAGTACTTC
NA	NA	TRBV6-1	TRBJ1-2	CASRAGTLDFGGYTF	TGTGCCAGCAGAGCCGGGACTCTCGATTTTGGAGGCTACACCTTC
NA	NA	TRBV27	TRBJ1-1	CASRTTANTEAFF	TGTGCCAGCAGGACGACAGCGAACACTGAAGCTTTCTTT
NA	NA	TRBV4-2	TRBJ1-2	CASSQAGAGRGYTF	TGTGCCAGCAGCCAAGCGGGGGCAGGGCGGGGCTACACCTTC
NA	NA	TRBV5-6	TRBJ2-7	CASSLTGREQYF	TGTGCCAGCAGCTTGACGGGTCGAGAGCAGTACTTC
few	TRBD2	TRBV7-8	TRBJ2-3	CASSPPLRLAGVTDTQYF	TGTGCCAGCAGCCCCCCTCTCCGGCTAGCGGGGGTCACAGATACGCAGTATTTT
NA	NA	TRBV29-1	TRBJ2-2	CSAPSGWDTGELFF	TGCAGCGCCCCCTCCGGATGGGACACCGGGGAGCTGTTTTTT
NA	NA	TRBV4-1	TRBJ2-7	CASSPFMLGTDPYEQYF	TGCGCCAGCAGCCCGTTTATGCTCGGGACGGACCCCTACGAGCAGTACTTC
few	NA	TRBV10-3	TRBJ2-5	CAISGTKETQYF	TGTGCCATCAGCGGGACAAAAGAGACCCAGTACTTC
NA	NA	TRBV5-4	TRBJ1-3	CASSLDSSSSGNTIYF	TGTGCCAGCAGCTTGGATTCCTCTAGCTCTGGAAACACCATATATTTT
NA	NA	TRBV13	TRBJ1-2	CASSLGSIGWGYTF	TGTGCCAGCAGCTTAGGCTCTATTGGGTGGGGCTACACCTTC
NA	NA	TRBV2	TRBJ2-6	CASSESGIGANVLTF	TGTGCCAGCAGTGAATCCGGGATTGGGGCCAACGTCCTGACTTTC
NA	TRBD1	TRBV4-2	TRBJ2-7	CASSQSDRESSYEQYF	TGTGCCAGCAGCCAATCGGACAGGGAAAGCTCCTACGAGCAGTACTTC
NA	NA	TRBV5-4	TRBJ1-2	CASSFDNFYGYTF	TGTGCCAGCAGCTTTGACAATTTCTATGGCTACACCTTC
NA	NA	TRBV28	TRBJ2-1	CASSLGSYNEQFF	TGTGCCAGCAGTTTGGGATCCTACAATGAGCAGTTCTTC
NA	TRBD1	TRBV19	TRBJ1-2	CASRGTGLTSNYGYTF	TGTGCCAGTAGGGGGACAGGCCTTACATCTAACTATGGCTACACCTTC
NA	TRBD2	TRBV6-1	TRBJ2-4	CASSDLASGGVKLAKNIQYF	TGTGCCAGCAGTGACTTAGCTAGCGGGGGGGTAAAACTAGCCAAAAACATTCAGTACTTC
NA	NA	TRBV25-1	TRBJ1-3	CAGMDTLNTIYF	TGTGCCGGGATGGACACATTGAATACCATATATTTT
NA	NA	TRBV15	TRBJ1-5	CATSRDRGSAQDSNQPQHF	TGTGCCACCAGCAGAGATAGGGGCAGCGCCCAAGATAGCAATCAGCCCCAGCATTTT
once	NA	TRBV5-1	TRBJ2-2	CASSMQAGNTGELFF	TGCGCCAGCTCCATGCAAGCAGGGAACACCGGGGAGCTGTTTTTT
NA	NA	TRBV27	TRBJ1-4	CASSLRQINEKLFF	TGTGCCAGCAGTTTGCGGCAGATTAATGAAAAACTGTTTTTT